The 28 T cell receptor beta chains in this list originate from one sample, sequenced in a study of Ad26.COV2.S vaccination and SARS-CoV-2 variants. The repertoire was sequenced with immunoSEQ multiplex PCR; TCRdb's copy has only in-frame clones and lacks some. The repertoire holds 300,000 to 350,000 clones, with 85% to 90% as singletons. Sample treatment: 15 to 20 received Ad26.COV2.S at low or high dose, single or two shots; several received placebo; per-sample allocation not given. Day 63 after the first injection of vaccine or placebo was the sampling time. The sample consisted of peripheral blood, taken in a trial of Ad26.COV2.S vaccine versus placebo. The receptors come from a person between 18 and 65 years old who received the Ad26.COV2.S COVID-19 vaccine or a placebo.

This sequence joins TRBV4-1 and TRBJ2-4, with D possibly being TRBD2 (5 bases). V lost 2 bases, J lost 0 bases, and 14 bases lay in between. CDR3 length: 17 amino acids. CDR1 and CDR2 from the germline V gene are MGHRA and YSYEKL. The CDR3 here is CASSQPGSKLAKNIQYF. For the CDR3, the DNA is TGCGCCAGCAGCCAACCGGGGTCGAAACTAGCCAAAAACATTCAGTACTTC.

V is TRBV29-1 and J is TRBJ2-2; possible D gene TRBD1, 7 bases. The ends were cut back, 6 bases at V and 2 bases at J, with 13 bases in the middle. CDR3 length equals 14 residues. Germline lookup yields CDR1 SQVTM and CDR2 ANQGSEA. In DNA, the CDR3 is TGCAGCGTCTCAGGGGGGACCAACACCGGGGAGCTGTTTTTT. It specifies CSVSGGTNTGELFF.

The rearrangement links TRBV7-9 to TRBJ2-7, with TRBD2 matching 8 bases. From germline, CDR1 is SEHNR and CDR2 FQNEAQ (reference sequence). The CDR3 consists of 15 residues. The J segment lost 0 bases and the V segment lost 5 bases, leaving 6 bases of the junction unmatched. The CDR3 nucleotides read TGTGCCAGCAGCCCCGGGAGCGGGGGCTCCTACGAGCAGTACTTC. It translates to CASSPGSGGSYEQYF.

CDR3 sequence reads: CSASDRDHTYEQYF. CDR3 DNA: TGCAGTGCTAGTGACAGGGACCATACCTACGAGCAGTACTTC. This chain connects TRBV20-1 to TRBJ2-7; 7 bases are shared with TRBD1. The junction had 7 bases not matched to a gene; V was cut back by 3 bases and J by 2 bases. Germline V gene lookup returns CDR1 DFQATT and CDR2 SNEGSKA (reference sequence). The CDR3 spans 14 residues.

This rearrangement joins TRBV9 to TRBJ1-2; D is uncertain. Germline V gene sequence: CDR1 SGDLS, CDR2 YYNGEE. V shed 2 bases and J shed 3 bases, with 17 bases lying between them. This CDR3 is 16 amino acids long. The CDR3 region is CASSVGVGPGDYGYTF. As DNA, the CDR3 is TGTGCCAGCAGCGTCGGGGTTGGACCCGGGGACTATGGCTACACCTTC.

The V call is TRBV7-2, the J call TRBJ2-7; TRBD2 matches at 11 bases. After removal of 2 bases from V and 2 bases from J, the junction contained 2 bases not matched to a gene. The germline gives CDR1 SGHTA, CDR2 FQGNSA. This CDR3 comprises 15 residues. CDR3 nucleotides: TGTGCCAGCAGCTTAAAACTAGCGGGAGCCTACGAGCAGTACTTC. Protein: CASSLKLAGAYEQYF. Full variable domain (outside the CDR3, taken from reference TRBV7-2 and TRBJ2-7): GAGVSQSPSNKVTEKGKDVELRCDPISGHTALYWYRQSLGQGLEFLIYFQGNSAPDKSGLPSDRFSAERTGGSVSTLTIQRTQQEDSAVYLCASSLKLAGAYEQYFGPGTRLTVT.

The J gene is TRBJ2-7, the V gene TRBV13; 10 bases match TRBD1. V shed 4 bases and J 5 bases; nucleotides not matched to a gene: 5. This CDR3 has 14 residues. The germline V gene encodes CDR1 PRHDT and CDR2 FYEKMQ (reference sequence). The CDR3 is CASSSTGTGDEQYF. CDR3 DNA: TGTGCCAGCAGCTCAACCGGGACAGGGGACGAGCAGTACTTC.

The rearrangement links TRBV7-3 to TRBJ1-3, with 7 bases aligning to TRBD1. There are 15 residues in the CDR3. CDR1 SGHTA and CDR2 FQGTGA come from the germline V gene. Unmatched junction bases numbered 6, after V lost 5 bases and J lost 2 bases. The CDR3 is CASSPGGAAGNTIYF. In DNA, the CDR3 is TGTGCCAGCAGCCCAGGGGGGGCAGCTGGAAACACCATATATTTT.

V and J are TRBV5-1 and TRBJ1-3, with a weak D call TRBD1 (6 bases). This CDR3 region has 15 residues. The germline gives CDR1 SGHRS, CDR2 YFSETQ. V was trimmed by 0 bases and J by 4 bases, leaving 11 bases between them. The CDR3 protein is CASSLDSGVGNTIYF. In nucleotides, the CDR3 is TGCGCCAGCAGCTTGGATTCAGGGGTCGGAAACACCATATATTTT.

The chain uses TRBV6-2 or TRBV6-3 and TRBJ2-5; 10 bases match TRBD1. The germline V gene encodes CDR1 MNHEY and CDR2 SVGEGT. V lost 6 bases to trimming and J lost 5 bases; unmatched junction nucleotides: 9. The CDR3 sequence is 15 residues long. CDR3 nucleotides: TGTGCCAGCAGCCCCGGGACAGGGGCCCGGGAGACCCAGTACTTC. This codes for CASSPGTGARETQYF.

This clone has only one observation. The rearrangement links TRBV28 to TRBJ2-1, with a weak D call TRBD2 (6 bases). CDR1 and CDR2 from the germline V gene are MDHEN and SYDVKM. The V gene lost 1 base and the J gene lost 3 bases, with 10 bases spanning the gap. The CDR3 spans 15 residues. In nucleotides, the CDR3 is TGTGCCAGCAGTTTATCACTAGCAGACTACAATGAGCAGTTCTTC. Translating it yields CASSLSLADYNEQFF. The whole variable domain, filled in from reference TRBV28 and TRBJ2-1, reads DVKVTQSSRYLVKRTGEKVFLECVQDMDHENMFWYRQDPGLGLRLIYFSYDVKMKEKGDIPEGYSVSREKKERFSLILESASTNQTSMYLCASSLSLADYNEQFFGPGTRLTVL.

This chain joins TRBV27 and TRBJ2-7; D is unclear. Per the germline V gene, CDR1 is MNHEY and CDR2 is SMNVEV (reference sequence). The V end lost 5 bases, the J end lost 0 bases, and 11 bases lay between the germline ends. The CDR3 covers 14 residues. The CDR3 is CASSTLGNSYEQYF. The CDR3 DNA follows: TGTGCCAGCAGTACGTTAGGGAACTCCTACGAGCAGTACTTC.

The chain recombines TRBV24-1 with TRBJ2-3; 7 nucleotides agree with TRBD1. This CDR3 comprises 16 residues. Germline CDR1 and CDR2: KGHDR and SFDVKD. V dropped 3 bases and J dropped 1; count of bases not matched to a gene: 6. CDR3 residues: CATSDVGQERTDTQYF. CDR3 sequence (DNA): TGTGCCACCAGTGATGTTGGACAGGAACGCACAGATACGCAGTATTTT.

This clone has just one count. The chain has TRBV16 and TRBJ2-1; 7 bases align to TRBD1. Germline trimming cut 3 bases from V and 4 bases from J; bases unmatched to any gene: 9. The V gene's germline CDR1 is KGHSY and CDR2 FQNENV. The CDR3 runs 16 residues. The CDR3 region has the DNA TGTGCCAGCAGCCATTCTACCGGGACAGAATACAATGAGCAGTTCTTC. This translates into CASSHSTGTEYNEQFF.

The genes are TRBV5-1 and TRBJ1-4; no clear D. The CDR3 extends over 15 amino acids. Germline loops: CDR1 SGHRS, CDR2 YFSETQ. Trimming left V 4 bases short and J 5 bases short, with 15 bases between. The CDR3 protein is CASSPSGPPNEKLFF. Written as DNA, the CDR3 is TGCGCCAGCAGCCCGTCGGGTCCCCCAAATGAAAAACTGTTTTTT.

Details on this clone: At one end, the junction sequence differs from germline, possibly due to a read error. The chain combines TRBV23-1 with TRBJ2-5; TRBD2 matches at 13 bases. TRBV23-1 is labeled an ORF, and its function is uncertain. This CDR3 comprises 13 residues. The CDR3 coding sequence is TGTTTTCCGACTAGCGGGGGGAATCAGACCCAGTACTTC. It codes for CFPTSGGNQTQYF.

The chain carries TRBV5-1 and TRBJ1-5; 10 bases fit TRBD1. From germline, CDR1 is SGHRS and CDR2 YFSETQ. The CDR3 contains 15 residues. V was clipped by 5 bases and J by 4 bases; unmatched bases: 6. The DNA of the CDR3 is TGCGCCAGCAGACCAGGGACAGGGGAAAATCAGCCCCAGCATTTT. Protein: CASRPGTGENQPQHF.

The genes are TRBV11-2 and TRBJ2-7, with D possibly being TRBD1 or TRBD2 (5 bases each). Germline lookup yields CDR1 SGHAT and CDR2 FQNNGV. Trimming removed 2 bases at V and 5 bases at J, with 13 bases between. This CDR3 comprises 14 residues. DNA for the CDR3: TGTGCCAGCAGCTTACGGGGCAAAAGCGACGAGCAGTACTTC. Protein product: CASSLRGKSDEQYF. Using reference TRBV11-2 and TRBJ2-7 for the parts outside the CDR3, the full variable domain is EAGVAQSPRYKIIEKRQSVAFWCNPISGHATLYWYQQILGQGPKLLIQFQNNGVVDDSQLPKDRFSAERLKGVDSTLKIQPAKLEDSAVYLCASSLRGKSDEQYFGPGTRLTVT.

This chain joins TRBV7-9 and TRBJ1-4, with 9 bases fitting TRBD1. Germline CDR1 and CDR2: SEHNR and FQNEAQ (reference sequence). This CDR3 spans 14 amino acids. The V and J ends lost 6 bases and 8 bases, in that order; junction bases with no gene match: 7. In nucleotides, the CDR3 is TGTGCCAGCAGTTTTACAGGGGGCGAAGAAAAACTGTTTTTT. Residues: CASSFTGGEEKLFF.

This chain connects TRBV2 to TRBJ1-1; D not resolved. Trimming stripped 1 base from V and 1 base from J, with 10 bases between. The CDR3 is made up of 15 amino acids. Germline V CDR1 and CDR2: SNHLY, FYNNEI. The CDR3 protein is CASSEVHRGNTEAFF. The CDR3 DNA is TGTGCCAGCAGTGAAGTTCATCGGGGGAACACTGAAGCTTTCTTT.

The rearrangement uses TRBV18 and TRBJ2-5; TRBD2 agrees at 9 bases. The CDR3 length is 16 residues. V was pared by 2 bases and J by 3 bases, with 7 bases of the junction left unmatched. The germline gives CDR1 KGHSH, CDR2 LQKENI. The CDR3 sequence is CASSPEISGSKETQYF. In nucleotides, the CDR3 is TGTGCCAGCTCACCAGAGATTAGCGGGAGCAAAGAGACCCAGTACTTC.

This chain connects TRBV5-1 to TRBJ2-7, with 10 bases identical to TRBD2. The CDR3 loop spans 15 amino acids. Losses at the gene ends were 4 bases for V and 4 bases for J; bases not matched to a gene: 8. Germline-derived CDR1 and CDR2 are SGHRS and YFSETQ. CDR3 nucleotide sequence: TGCGCCAGCAGCCTCCTAGCGGGAGAGGGGTACGAGCAGTACTTC. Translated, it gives CASSLLAGEGYEQYF.

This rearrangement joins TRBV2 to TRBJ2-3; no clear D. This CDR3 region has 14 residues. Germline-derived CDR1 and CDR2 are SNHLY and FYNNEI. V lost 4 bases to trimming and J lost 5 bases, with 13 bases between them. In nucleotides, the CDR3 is TGTGCCAGCAGTGTGGTCCGGACGGAAGATACGCAGTATTTT. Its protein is CASSVVRTEDTQYF.

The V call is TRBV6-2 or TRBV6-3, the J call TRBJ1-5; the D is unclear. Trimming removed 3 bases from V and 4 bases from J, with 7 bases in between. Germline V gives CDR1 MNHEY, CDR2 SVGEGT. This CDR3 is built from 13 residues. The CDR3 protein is CASSYIGNQPQHF. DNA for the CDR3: TGTGCCAGCAGTTATATCGGAAATCAGCCCCAGCATTTT.

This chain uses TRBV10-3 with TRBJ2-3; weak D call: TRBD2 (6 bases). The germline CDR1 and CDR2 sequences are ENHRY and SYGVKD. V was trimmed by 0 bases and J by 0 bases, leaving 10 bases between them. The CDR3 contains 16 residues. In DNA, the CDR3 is TGTGCCATCAGTGAGTCGGGACTGTCTAGCACAGATACGCAGTATTTT. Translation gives CAISESGLSSTDTQYF.

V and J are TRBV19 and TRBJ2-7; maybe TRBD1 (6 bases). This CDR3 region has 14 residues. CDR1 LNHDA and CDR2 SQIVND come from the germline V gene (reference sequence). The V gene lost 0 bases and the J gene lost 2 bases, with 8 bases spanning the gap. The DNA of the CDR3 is TGTGCCAGTAGTATAGATCGGGACACCTACGAGCAGTACTTC. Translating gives CASSIDRDTYEQYF.

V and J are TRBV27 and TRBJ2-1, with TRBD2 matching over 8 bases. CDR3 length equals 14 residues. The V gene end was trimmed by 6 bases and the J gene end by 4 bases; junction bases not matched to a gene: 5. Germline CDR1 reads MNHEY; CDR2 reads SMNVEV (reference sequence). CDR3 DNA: TGTGCCAGCAGCCTCGGCGGGGGGTACAATGAGCAGTTCTTC. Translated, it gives CASSLGGGYNEQFF.

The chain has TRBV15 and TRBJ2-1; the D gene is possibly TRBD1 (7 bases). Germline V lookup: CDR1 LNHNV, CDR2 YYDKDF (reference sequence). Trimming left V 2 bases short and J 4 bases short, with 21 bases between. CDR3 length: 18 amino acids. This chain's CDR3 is CATSRYRGLSGQYNEQFF. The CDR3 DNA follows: TGTGCCACCAGCAGATACAGGGGATTGAGCGGGCAATACAATGAGCAGTTCTTC.